This T cell receptor (beta chain) emerged from a study of control samples from healthy donors and cancer patients. CDR1 is SQVTM, CDR2 ANQGSEA, per germline. Trimming shortened V by 3 bases and J by 4 bases, and 12 bases separated the two germline ends. The CDR3 is 13 amino acids. Clones were read by immunoSEQ multiplex PCR, and TCRdb kept only the in-frame ones, dropping some. The sample carries some 200,000 clones, about nine tenths recorded once. This rearrangement joins TRBV29-1 to TRBJ1-1; a weak D match, TRBD1 (5 bases). The sequenced material came from blood. The receptor comes from a woman aged 25 to 39 in good health. This chain's CDR3 is CSVETVGFTEAFF. The CDR3 nucleotides read TGCAGCGTTGAGACAGTTGGGTTCACTGAAGCTTTCTTT.